These 31 T cell receptor beta chains came from one sample sequenced in a study of CD8+ T cells in alopecia areata. Isolated RNA was reverse transcribed into cDNA used as the sequencing template. Generated by immunoSEQ multiplex PCR, the TCRdb table keeps only in-frame clones and is missing some. Here the sample spans roughly 200,000 clones, 63% being singletons. The input for sequencing was CD4+ T cells sorted from blood, taken at week 0. The receptor set was obtained from a human donor with alopecia areata.

The chain uses TRBV30 and TRBJ1-1; D might be TRBD1 (5 bases). V shed 3 bases and J shed 6 bases, with 20 bases lying between them. The CDR3 sequence is 15 residues long. Germline V gene lookup returns CDR1 GTSNPN and CDR2 SVGIG (reference sequence). CDR3: CAWRIGTPISPEAFF. For the CDR3, the DNA is TGTGCCTGGAGAATAGGGACGCCCATCTCGCCTGAAGCTTTCTTT. The complete variable domain, with remaining parts taken from reference TRBV30 and TRBJ1-1, reads SQTIHQWPATLVQPVGSPLSLECTVEGTSNPNLYWYRQAAGRGLQLLFYSVGIGQISSEVPQNLSASRPQDRQFILSSKKLLLSDSGFYLCAWRIGTPISPEAFFGQGTRLTVV.

This sequence joins TRBV27 and TRBJ1-6; D not certain. This CDR3 has 12 residues. Looked up from germline, CDR1 is MNHEY and CDR2 is SMNVEV (reference sequence). Trimming stripped 5 bases from V and 9 bases from J, with 8 bases between. In nucleotides, the CDR3 is TGTGCCAGCAGTGCAACGAGTTCACCCCTCCACTTT. Translation: CASSATSSPLHF.

In its sample, this clone was seen a few times. The chain links TRBV7-2 to TRBJ1-2; D may be TRBD1 (6 bases). V dropped 6 bases and J dropped 3 bases, with 8 bases sitting between them. The CDR3 runs to 12 residues. Germline CDR1 SGHTA, CDR2 FQGNSA. DNA for the CDR3: TGTGCCAGCAGACAGGGCTACTATGGCTACACCTTC. As protein: CASRQGYYGYTF.

The gene calls are TRBV19 and TRBJ1-6, with 8 bases aligning to TRBD1. Germline V gene lookup returns CDR1 LNHDA and CDR2 SQIVND (reference sequence). J lost 11 bases, V lost 10 bases, and 7 bases had no gene match. The CDR3 covers 12 residues. The CDR3 reads CATGIRGPPLHF. The CDR3 nucleotides are TGTGCCACAGGAATCAGGGGGCCACCCCTCCACTTT.

This clone was seen once. The chain carries TRBV29-1 and TRBJ2-7, with 13 nucleotides matching TRBD2. The V gene end was trimmed by 8 bases and the J gene end by 1 base; junction bases not matched to a gene: 5. Germline lookup yields CDR1 SQVTM and CDR2 ANQGSEA. The CDR3 length is 14 residues. Here the CDR3 reads CSFGLAGDSYEQYF. CDR3 in DNA: TGCAGCTTTGGACTAGCGGGGGATTCCTACGAGCAGTACTTC.

This chain links TRBV30 with TRBJ1-1; no definite D call. CDR3 length: 11 residues. Trimming took off 0 bases at V and 7 bases at J, with 6 bases between the two ends. Germline assignment: CDR1 GTSNPN and CDR2 SVGIG (reference sequence). The CDR3 loop is CAWSVGSEAFF. Here the CDR3 DNA reads TGTGCCTGGAGTGTTGGCAGTGAAGCTTTCTTT.

In this sample, this clone turned up once. This chain joins TRBV5-6 and TRBJ1-2; D is uncertain. Germline CDR1 and CDR2: SGHDT and YYEEEE. The length of the CDR3 is 12 residues. V was cut by 1 base and J by 8 bases, with 9 bases left in between. The CDR3 protein is CASSLQGQGYTF. CDR3 in DNA: TGTGCCAGCAGCTTGCAAGGGCAGGGCTACACCTTC.

This rearrangement joins TRBV4-3 to TRBJ2-1; D is possibly TRBD1 (6 bases). V lost 6 bases, J lost 9 bases, and 15 bases lay in between. This CDR3 spans 13 amino acids. Germline loops: CDR1 LGHNA, CDR2 YSLEER. The CDR3 loop is CASRMQGNGEQFF. In nucleotides, the CDR3 is TGCGCCAGCAGAATGCAGGGGAATGGTGAGCAGTTCTTC.

CDR3 nucleotides: TGTGCCAGCAGTGAAAACAGGGGGAACACCGGGGAGCTGTTTTTT. Translating gives CASSENRGNTGELFF. The rearrangement joins TRBV2 to TRBJ2-2; 7 bases are a match to TRBD1. Losses at the gene ends were 2 bases for V and 1 base for J; bases not matched to a gene: 1. Germline V gene data show CDR1 as SNHLY and CDR2 as FYNNEI. The CDR3 length is 15 residues. Full variable domain (remainder filled in from reference TRBV2 and TRBJ2-2): EPEVTQTPSHQVTQMGQEVILRCVPISNHLYFYWYRQILGQKVEFLVSFYNNEISEKSEIFDDQFSVERPDGSNFTLKIRSTKLEDSAMYFCASSENRGNTGELFFGEGSRLTVL.

V is TRBV29-1 and J is TRBJ2-7, with unresolved D. Trimming shortened V by 4 bases and J by 7 bases, and 20 bases separated the two germline ends. The CDR3 length is 14 residues. The germline CDR1 and CDR2 sequences are SQVTM and ANQGSEA. CDR3 coding DNA: TGCAGCGTTGTTCCGGTGGGAATTACCGGAGAGCAGTACTTC. Amino acids: CSVVPVGITGEQYF.

The chain uses TRBV9 and TRBJ2-5; 9 nucleotides line up with TRBD1. The V gene's germline CDR1 is SGDLS and CDR2 YYNGEE. The CDR3 extends over 16 amino acids. J lost 5 bases, V lost 4 bases, and 12 bases had no gene match. CDR3: CASSSPGQGRGETQYF. DNA for the CDR3: TGTGCCAGCAGCTCCCCGGGACAGGGAAGAGGGGAGACCCAGTACTTC.

The gene calls are TRBV7-2 and TRBJ2-1; D is possibly TRBD2 (5 bases). Trimming pared 4 bases from V and 1 base from J, leaving 8 bases between. CDR1 is SGHTA and CDR2 is FQGNSA in the germline V gene. The CDR3 extends over 14 amino acids. This chain's CDR3 is CASSSPGSYNEQFF. The CDR3 DNA is TGTGCCAGCAGCTCCCCGGGGTCCTACAATGAGCAGTTCTTC.

The chain links TRBV2 to TRBJ2-1; TRBD2 aligns across 8 bases. Germline V gene sequence: CDR1 SNHLY, CDR2 FYNNEI. Trimming cost V 0 bases and J 12 bases; bases outside gene matches: 10. This CDR3 has 15 amino acids. CDR3 region: CASSEAGTSGRRQFF. In DNA form, the CDR3 reads TGTGCCAGCAGTGAAGCCGGGACTAGTGGGAGACGGCAGTTCTTC.

This rearrangement joins TRBV5-6 to TRBJ2-5, with 7 positions matching TRBD2. CDR1 and CDR2 from the germline V gene are SGHDT and YYEEEE. This CDR3 is 16 amino acids long. After removal of 3 bases from V and 4 bases from J, the junction contained 12 bases not matched to a gene. The CDR3 is CASSWPLARGLETQYF. CDR3 nucleotide sequence: TGTGCCAGCAGCTGGCCACTAGCGAGGGGCTTAGAGACCCAGTACTTC.

CDR3 nucleotides: TGTGCCTGGAGTACAGGGACGAACACTGAAGCTTTCTTT. This sequence encodes CAWSTGTNTEAFF. This chain connects TRBV30 to TRBJ1-1; D may be TRBD1 (6 bases). The CDR3 extends over 13 amino acids. Trimming pared 2 bases from V and 1 base from J, leaving 8 bases between. Germline CDR1 GTSNPN, CDR2 SVGIG (reference sequence).

Here the CDR3 reads CASSAGSTKETQYF. CDR3 nucleotide sequence: TGCGCCAGCAGCGCCGGGTCCACGAAGGAGACCCAGTACTTC. V is TRBV5-1 and J is TRBJ2-5; D unresolved. The CDR3 runs 14 residues. V lost 4 bases to trimming and J lost 5 bases, with 15 bases between them. Germline V CDR1 and CDR2: SGHRS, YFSETQ.

The V gene is TRBV29-1, the J gene TRBJ2-3; 8 bases are a match to TRBD1. Germline V gene lookup returns CDR1 SQVTM and CDR2 ANQGSEA. This CDR3 has 13 amino acids. The V and J ends lost 8 bases and 3 bases, in that order; junction bases with no gene match: 7. The CDR3 bases are TGCAGCATTCGGACAGGGAGGACAGATACGCAGTATTTT. This codes for CSIRTGRTDTQYF.

The rearrangement uses TRBV30 and TRBJ1-2, with a tentative D call TRBD1 (6 bases). This CDR3 region has 15 residues. V lost 2 bases and J 8 bases, leaving 21 bases between the germline ends. CDR1 is GTSNPN, CDR2 SVGIG, per germline (reference sequence). The CDR3 bases are TGTGCCTGGAGTACCCGAACGAGGGGGGATTACGGCTACACCTTC. Translating gives CAWSTRTRGDYGYTF.

V and J are TRBV11-2 and TRBJ2-5; D unclear. The ends were cut back, 3 bases at V and 2 bases at J, with 13 bases in the middle. Germline V gene sequence: CDR1 SGHAT, CDR2 FQNNGV. This CDR3 comprises 15 residues. CDR3 nucleotides: TGTGCCAGCAGCTTCGTATTTGACCGACAAGAGACCCAGTACTTC. As protein: CASSFVFDRQETQYF.

This clone has only a few counts. The same CDR3 arises from other DNA sequences in this sample as well. The rearrangement uses TRBV7-2 and TRBJ2-3, with no clear D. This CDR3 is 11 amino acids long. CDR1 and CDR2 from the germline V gene are SGHTA and FQGNSA. V lost 5 bases and J 5 bases, leaving 5 bases between the germline ends. CDR3 protein: CASSPQDTQYF. In DNA form, the CDR3 reads TGTGCCAGCAGCCCACAAGATACGCAGTATTTT.

The chain links TRBV29-1 to TRBJ2-1; D unresolved. The V and J ends lost 3 bases and 5 bases respectively, with 17 bases between them. The CDR3 extends over 15 amino acids. The germline V gene encodes CDR1 SQVTM and CDR2 ANQGSEA. The CDR3: CSVDNRHNNNNEQFF. The CDR3 DNA follows: TGCAGCGTTGACAACAGACACAACAATAACAATGAGCAGTTCTTC.

The chain uses TRBV4-1 and TRBJ2-5, with a possible D match to TRBD1 (6 bases). The germline V gene encodes CDR1 MGHRA and CDR2 YSYEKL. The CDR3 sequence is 15 residues long. V lost 1 base and J lost 0, with 9 bases in between. DNA for the CDR3: TGCGCCAGCAGCCAAGCTGGGACAAACCAAGAGACCCAGTACTTC. Its translation: CASSQAGTNQETQYF.

This chain links TRBV29-1 with TRBJ2-7; weak D call: TRBD1 (6 bases). This CDR3 comprises 12 residues. Germline V gene sequence: CDR1 SQVTM, CDR2 ANQGSEA. V was cut by 1 base and J by 3 bases, with 7 bases left in between. The CDR3 bases are TGCAGCGTTGAAGGGGGGCTCTACGAGCAGTACTTC. It translates to CSVEGGLYEQYF.

This chain uses TRBV11-2 with TRBJ2-7; D is uncertain. The CDR3 has 14 amino acids. Trimming stripped 1 base from V and 2 bases from J, with 9 bases between. The germline V gene encodes CDR1 SGHAT and CDR2 FQNNGV. CDR3 residues: CASSLGVSPYEQYF. For the CDR3, the DNA is TGTGCCAGCAGCTTAGGCGTCAGCCCCTACGAGCAGTACTTC.

V usage is TRBV18 and J usage is TRBJ1-4; D remains unclear. This CDR3 comprises 14 residues. The V end lost 2 bases, the J end lost 5 bases, and 9 bases lay between the germline ends. In germline, CDR1 is KGHSH, CDR2 LQKENI. The CDR3 region has the DNA TGTGCCAGCTCACCAGCTACAAGAAATGAAAAACTGTTTTTT. Translating gives CASSPATRNEKLFF. The whole variable domain, filled in from reference TRBV18 and TRBJ1-4, reads NAGVMQNPRHLVRRRGQEARLRCSPMKGHSHVYWYRQLPEEGLKFMVYLQKENIIDESGMPKERFSAEFPKEGPSILRIQQVVRGDSAAYFCASSPATRNEKLFFGSGTQLSVL.

This chain connects TRBV7-2 to TRBJ2-7, with D unresolved. Per germline, CDR1 SGHTA and CDR2 FQGNSA. The CDR3 has 13 residues. Trimming took 3 bases from V and 3 from J, leaving 9 bases between them. CDR3 in amino acids: CASSFTDFYEQYF. DNA for the CDR3: TGTGCCAGCAGCTTCACAGACTTCTACGAGCAGTACTTC.

This clone has more than one count but fewer than ten. This chain uses TRBV29-1 with TRBJ2-3; D is unclear. Germline V CDR1 and CDR2: SQVTM, ANQGSEA. V was cut by 2 bases and J by 2 bases, with 11 bases left in between. There are 14 residues in the CDR3. The CDR3 spells CSVESGYSTDTQYF. The DNA for the CDR3 is TGCAGCGTTGAAAGTGGCTACTCCACAGATACGCAGTATTTT.

V and J are TRBV7-9 and TRBJ1-4; D is uncertain. Trimming removed 5 bases at V and 8 bases at J, with 9 bases between. There are 12 residues in the CDR3. The germline V gene has CDR1 SEHNR and CDR2 FQNEAQ (reference sequence). The CDR3 reads CASSPRGEKLFF. CDR3 nucleotide sequence: TGTGCCAGCAGCCCCCGGGGAGAAAAACTGTTTTTT.

A few counts support this clone. The rearrangement links TRBV7-9 to TRBJ2-1, with D possibly being TRBD1 (6 bases). The V gene's germline CDR1 is SEHNR and CDR2 FQNEAQ (reference sequence). The CDR3 is made up of 13 amino acids. Deletions cut 5 bases from V and 5 bases from J, with 10 bases between. CDR3 DNA: TGTGCCAGCAGCACTCAGGGGAACAATGAGCAGTTCTTC. Residues: CASSTQGNNEQFF.

The chain uses TRBV10-1 and TRBJ2-5; 11 nucleotides line up with TRBD1. Germline V gene sequence: CDR1 WNHNN, CDR2 SYGVQD (reference sequence). Unmatched junction bases numbered 2, after V lost 6 bases and J lost 2 bases. The CDR3 has 14 amino acids. The CDR3 bases are TGCGCCAGCAGCCGGGACAGGGGGCAAGAGACCCAGTACTTC. It is translated as CASSRDRGQETQYF.

The chain combines TRBV6-1 with TRBJ1-2; the D is unclear. Germline V gene lookup returns CDR1 MNHNS and CDR2 SASEGT. This CDR3 spans 15 amino acids. The V end lost 2 bases, the J end lost 4 bases, and 14 bases lay between the germline ends. The chain's CDR3 is CASSEFSTGVYGYTF. The CDR3 nucleotides are TGTGCCAGCAGTGAATTTTCGACTGGAGTCTATGGCTACACCTTC.